The clone carrying this T cell receptor (beta chain) was observed a handful of times. This specimen comes from a study of T cells in Graves' hyperthyroidism and ophthalmopathy. The CDR3 contains 15 residues. Trimming removed 7 bases at V and 1 base at J, with 19 bases between. The germline V gene has CDR1 DFQATT and CDR2 SNEGSKA (reference sequence). Template material for amplifying TCR beta CDR3 regions consisted of RNA transcripts. During a first-round RT-PCR of the TCR CDR3, the HTBI primer set was used. From the multiplex PCR reads, TCRdb called clonotypes with MiXCR, one entry per CDR3 protein. The table has about 520,000 distinct CDR3 sequences, around a quarter seen once.

The receptor was derived from a woman in her twenties or thirties with Graves' ophthalmopathy. The sample comprised blood. The V gene is TRBV20-1, the J gene TRBJ1-1; TRBD1 might be the D (6 bases). In nucleotides, the CDR3 is TGCAGTGGACTGGGCCGGCAAGGGGGGAACACTGAAGCTTTCTTT. Translated: CSGLGRQGGNTEAFF.